Below are 22 T cell receptor beta chains sequenced from a single sample in a study of OX40 agonist ivuxolimab in advanced cancers. This table comes from immunoSEQ multiplex PCR, and its TCRdb copy is limited to in-frame clones, with some not included. The table lists around 40,000 clones, approximately 90% of them singletons. The sequenced sample was CD4+ or CD8+ T cells sorted from blood, obtained in a trial of the OX40 agonist ivuxolimab. The source of these receptors is an adult with an advanced solid tumor such as melanoma, head and neck, liver or kidney cancer.

The chain uses TRBV9 and TRBJ1-1; 8 bases are a match to TRBD1. This CDR3 is 15 amino acids long. With V trimmed by 4 bases and J by 1 base, 6 bases remained unmatched. Germline V gene lookup returns CDR1 SGDLS and CDR2 YYNGEE. As DNA, the CDR3 is TGTGCCAGCAGCATCTCCGGGACAGGGAACACTGAAGCTTTCTTT. Its protein product is CASSISGTGNTEAFF.

The chain carries TRBV7-2 and TRBJ1-2, with D possibly TRBD1 on 5 matching bases. The germline V gene has CDR1 SGHTA and CDR2 FQGNSA. The CDR3 is 17 amino acids. V lost 5 bases, J lost 2 bases, and 21 bases lay in between. CDR3 nucleotide sequence: TGTGCCAGCAGCCAAGACCGAGCTGGGGACCTAAACTATGGCTACACCTTC. Translated: CASSQDRAGDLNYGYTF.

This clone occurred once. The J gene is TRBJ2-7, the V gene TRBV19; 8 bases line up with TRBD2. The CDR3 totals 14 residues. Trimming cost V 1 base and J 6 bases; bases outside gene matches: 5. Per germline, CDR1 LNHDA and CDR2 SQIVND (reference sequence). As DNA, the CDR3 is TGTGCCAGTAGTATAGGAGCGGGAGCCGGCGAGCAGTACTTC. Translating it yields CASSIGAGAGEQYF.

V is TRBV6-6 and J is TRBJ1-1, with D unclear. The CDR3 covers 13 residues. Germline V gene sequence: CDR1 MNHNY, CDR2 SVGAGI (reference sequence). Deletions cut 0 bases from V and 7 bases from J, with 9 bases between. This CDR3 is CASSYSPPLEAFF. Here the CDR3 DNA reads TGTGCCAGCAGTTACTCCCCACCCCTTGAAGCTTTCTTT.

The gene calls are TRBV5-1 and TRBJ2-1; 10 bases fit TRBD2. The CDR3 contains 15 residues. Germline lookup yields CDR1 SGHRS and CDR2 YFSETQ. With V trimmed by 7 bases and J by 5 bases, 9 bases remained unmatched. The CDR3 loop reads CASGSGRGLNNEQFF. DNA for the CDR3: TGCGCCAGCGGCAGCGGGAGGGGACTGAACAATGAGCAGTTCTTC. Full variable domain (outside the CDR3, taken from reference TRBV5-1 and TRBJ2-1): KAGVTQTPRYLIKTRGQQVTLSCSPISGHRSVSWYQQTPGQGLQFLFEYFSETQRNKGNFPGRFSGRQFSNSRSEMNVSTLELGDSALYLCASGSGRGLNNEQFFGPGTRLTVL.

V is TRBV5-4 and J is TRBJ2-3; the D gene is possibly TRBD1 (5 bases). This CDR3 has 15 amino acids. V dropped 4 bases and J dropped 1 base, with 13 bases sitting between them. Germline V lookup: CDR1 SGHNT, CDR2 YYREEE (reference sequence). The DNA for the CDR3 is TGTGCCAGCAGCCCCCGGCGCAGGGGCACAGATACGCAGTATTTT. It codes for CASSPRRRGTDTQYF.

The V and J genes are TRBV6-1 and TRBJ1-1; D uncertain. Germline V gives CDR1 MNHNS, CDR2 SASEGT. CDR3 length equals 13 residues. V was pared by 3 bases and J by 1 base, with 6 bases between. CDR3 amino acids: CASSETPNTEAFF. In DNA form, the CDR3 reads TGTGCCAGCAGTGAGACACCGAACACTGAAGCTTTCTTT.

The rearrangement links TRBV5-1 to TRBJ2-7; D is tentatively TRBD1 or TRBD2 (5 bases each). Per germline, CDR1 SGHRS and CDR2 YFSETQ. The V gene lost 5 bases and the J gene lost 0 bases, with 9 bases spanning the gap. The CDR3 is 13 residues long. The chain's CDR3 is CASRWGSSYEQYF. The CDR3 bases are TGCGCCAGCAGGTGGGGGAGCTCCTACGAGCAGTACTTC.

This chain connects TRBV7-9 to TRBJ2-1; D unresolved. Germline lookup yields CDR1 SEHNR and CDR2 FQNEAQ (reference sequence). V was pared by 7 bases and J by 2 bases, with 15 bases between. The CDR3 spans 15 residues. The CDR3 here is CASTLPTVPYNEQFF. In DNA form, the CDR3 reads TGTGCCAGCACCCTTCCGACGGTTCCCTACAATGAGCAGTTCTTC.

The chain couples TRBV7-9 to TRBJ1-2; weak D call: TRBD1 (5 bases). V was pared by 1 base and J by 5 bases, with 8 bases between. The CDR3 consists of 13 residues. Germline CDR1 is SEHNR and CDR2 is FQNEAQ (reference sequence). CDR3 DNA sequence: TGTGCCAGCAGCTTAGGACAGACTTATGGCTACACCTTC. Its protein product is CASSLGQTYGYTF. The full variable domain, with the rest looked up from reference TRBV7-9 and TRBJ1-2, is DTGVSQNPRHKITKRGQNVTFRCDPISEHNRLYWYRQTLGQGPEFLTYFQNEAQLEKSRLLSDRFSAERPKGSFSTLEIQRTEQGDSAMYLCASSLGQTYGYTFGSGTRLTVV.

This clone was picked up one time. This rearrangement joins TRBV5-4 to TRBJ2-7; either TRBD1 or TRBD2 may fit D (5 bases each). This CDR3 is built from 12 residues. Germline CDR1 reads SGHNT; CDR2 reads YYREEE (reference sequence). The V gene lost 4 bases and the J gene lost 5 bases, with 10 bases spanning the gap. This CDR3 is CASSPGLDEQYF. The CDR3 DNA reads TGTGCCAGCAGCCCGGGGCTAGACGAGCAGTACTTC.

This chain joins TRBV5-8 and TRBJ2-3; D is possibly TRBD1 (5 bases). The CDR3 has 15 residues. The V gene lost 2 bases and the J gene lost 0 bases, with 10 bases spanning the gap. CDR1 is SGHTS, CDR2 YDEGEE, per germline. The CDR3 region is CASSLGRASTDTQYF. CDR3 sequence (DNA): TGTGCCAGCAGCTTAGGCAGGGCCAGCACAGATACGCAGTATTTT.

This clone was seen only once. V is TRBV7-8 and J is TRBJ2-7, with TRBD2 as a possible D gene (5 bases). CDR1 SGHVS and CDR2 FQNEAQ come from the germline V gene. The CDR3 consists of 15 residues. V was shortened by 1 base and J by 2 bases, with 12 bases between the two germline ends. The CDR3 loop reads CASSLVPPGTYEQYF. As DNA, the CDR3 is TGTGCCAGCAGCTTAGTCCCCCCCGGGACCTACGAGCAGTACTTC. Based on the CDR3 plus reference TRBV7-8 and TRBJ2-7, the full variable domain is GAGVSQSPRYKVAKRGQDVALRCDPISGHVSLFWYQQALGQGPEFLTYFQNEAQLDKSGLPSDRFFAERPEGSVSTLKIQRTQQEDSAVYLCASSLVPPGTYEQYFGPGTRLTVT.

This clone has just one count. The chain employs TRBV19 and TRBJ1-3; no clear D. The CDR3 consists of 15 residues. Germline values: CDR1 LNHDA, CDR2 SQIVND (reference sequence). The V end was cut by 1 base, the J end by 0 bases, with 7 bases between. The CDR3 DNA reads as TGTGCCAGTAGTATAGCCGGGAACTCTGGAAACACCATATATTTT. Translating gives CASSIAGNSGNTIYF.

Concerning this clone itself: This same CDR3 is encoded by further DNA sequences in the sample. V gene TRBV9 combines with J gene TRBJ2-5; 7 bases fit TRBD1. The V and J ends lost 0 bases and 5 bases, in that order; junction bases with no gene match: 7. The CDR3 length is 15 residues. Germline lookup yields CDR1 SGDLS and CDR2 YYNGEE. The CDR3: CASSVGDSKGETQYF. CDR3 DNA sequence: TGTGCCAGCAGCGTAGGGGACAGTAAGGGCGAGACCCAGTACTTC.

V usage is TRBV13 and J usage is TRBJ2-7, with D unclear. The CDR3 is 13 amino acids. Between the trimmed V and J ends, which lost 5 bases and 3 bases, there was a span of 11 bases. Per the germline V gene, CDR1 is PRHDT and CDR2 is FYEKMQ (reference sequence). This CDR3 reads CASSPSRGYEQYF. The CDR3 coding sequence is TGTGCCAGCAGCCCCTCTCGAGGCTACGAGCAGTACTTC.

The chain links TRBV12-5 to TRBJ1-1, with D hard to call. There are 13 residues in the CDR3. Germline V gene lookup returns CDR1 LGHNT and CDR2 FRNRAP. V dropped 6 bases and J dropped 3 bases, with 11 bases sitting between them. The CDR3 DNA reads as TGTGCTAGTGGCCCCGGCGGCGACACTGAAGCTTTCTTT. Translating it yields CASGPGGDTEAFF.

The V call is TRBV5-8, the J call TRBJ1-2; no clear D gene. Germline V lookup: CDR1 SGHTS, CDR2 YDEGEE. The CDR3 extends over 14 amino acids. The V gene lost 5 bases and the J gene lost 0 bases, with 11 bases spanning the gap. This chain's CDR3 is CASSALNANYGYTF. The CDR3 DNA reads as TGTGCCAGCAGTGCCCTAAACGCTAACTATGGCTACACCTTC.

V and J are TRBV27 and TRBJ1-5, with D perhaps TRBD1 (5 bases). Germline V lookup: CDR1 MNHEY, CDR2 SMNVEV (reference sequence). The CDR3 consists of 16 residues. V was shortened by 0 bases and J by 1 base, with 10 bases between the two germline ends. CDR3 in DNA: TGTGCCAGCAGTTTATCTCGAGGGGCCAGCAATCAGCCCCAGCATTTT. This codes for CASSLSRGASNQPQHF.

The CDR3 sequence: CASSVEEGLGYEQYF. DNA for the CDR3: TGTGCCAGCAGCGTAGAGGAGGGACTAGGGTACGAGCAGTACTTC. The chain couples TRBV9 to TRBJ2-7; 8 nucleotides line up with TRBD2. Germline CDR1 is SGDLS and CDR2 is YYNGEE. The CDR3 is made up of 15 amino acids. Trimming cost V 0 bases and J 4 bases; bases outside gene matches: 6.

This clone occurred once. The chain joins TRBV28 to TRBJ1-1, with D unresolved. Deletions cut 9 bases from V and 0 bases from J, with 14 bases between. The CDR3 contains 14 residues. Germline assignment: CDR1 MDHEN and CDR2 SYDVKM. In nucleotides, the CDR3 is TGTGCCAGTGTGGGAGGTTCCATGAACACTGAAGCTTTCTTT. The encoded protein is CASVGGSMNTEAFF.

This chain joins TRBV6-5 and TRBJ2-7; possibly TRBD1 or TRBD2 for D (5 bases each). Germline V gives CDR1 MNHEY, CDR2 SVGAGI. The CDR3 spans 16 residues. Trimming took 0 bases from V and 0 from J, leaving 12 bases between them. CDR3: CASSYSMGRFSYEQYF. The CDR3 DNA follows: TGTGCCAGCAGTTACTCAATGGGACGGTTCTCCTACGAGCAGTACTTC.